This TCR beta chain originates from a study of T cell responses to AZD1222 COVID-19 vaccine (dated by TCRdb to 2020 to 2023). Turning to the overall study: AZD1222 recipients whose second dose came at about 4 weeks and those whose second dose came at about 12 weeks were combined into one group, since spike-specific TCR depth and breadth did not differ between the two schedules. A total of approximately 230 trial participants underwent TCR sequencing, of whom 207 received two doses of AZD1222 and around 25 received two doses of the MenACWY control vaccine. Trial participants were enrolled by age into 18-55, 56-69 and 70-plus year subgroups, with approximately 150, 28 and 58 TCR-sequenced participants respectively.

What the study reported, not specific to this receptor: Conclusions about previously exposed vaccinees were limited because only 5 or 6 AZD1222 recipients were SARS-CoV-2 seropositive at baseline. In the small 56-69-year group, the increase in depth fell short of significance, most likely because of low power. Nearly half of unique spike-specific TCRs reportedly recognized epitopes outside regions mutated in the B.1.351 and B.1.1.7 variants. Spike-specific TCR breadth and depth rose significantly after two AZD1222 doses compared with day 0 and with MenACWY recipients. CD4 TCRs associated with the vaccine covered the entire spike protein, and the dominant responses were in regions 160-218 and 743-854. Because no day 14 peak-response samples were available, the repertoires could be characterized only after the peak T cell response. Participants were mostly white British and included more females than males, and it was suggested by the authors that clonal diversity may have been underestimated.

Concerning this clone itself: There is no known antigen for this receptor. No much larger clonotype is one base removed from it; base qualities were not supplied.

At the junction V is shortened by 3 bases and J by 7 bases; bases outside the gene matches: 24. The CDR3 runs 20 amino acids, cysteine and phenylalanine included. CDR3 DNA is the only sequence kept; it has 60 bases, read in frame from the first base. According to the germline V gene, CDR1 reads KGHSH and CDR2 reads LQKENI. The CDR3 regions of human TCRbeta chains were analyzed by immunosequencing. In the authors' own workflow: Repertoire TCRs were checked for matches against a reference library of SARS-CoV-2-specific TCRs that had been generated using the MIRA antigen-specificity platform. Breadth was defined as the fraction of unique TCRs that were SARS-CoV-2-associated. Depth was defined as the fraction of total T cells that were SARS-CoV-2-associated. Using the MIRA data, each spike-specific TCR was assigned both to the spike region to which the TCR was reactive and to a CD4 or CD8 class. Log10-transformed breadth and depth values were compared by one-way ANOVA with Sidak's multiple comparisons tests. TCRdb holds this immuneACCESS table with in-frame rearrangements only. Some clones are missing; in checked studies, unresolved V genes explain under half, and the rest has no known cause. Clone size and V and J calls were adopted from that table, with D and trimming inferred from the DNA. Across this sample there are about 130,000 clones, with over 85% seen only once. The top ten clones comprise 2.5% to 4% of the sample.

In the paper's terms, the time point label means: baseline before first vaccination. Vaccinee samples came from UK trials COV001 and COV002, including a single-blind randomized controlled phase 2/3 trial of AZD1222 (ChAdOx1 nCoV-19) in healthy adults. For TCRbeta chain sequencing, PBMC samples were collected from trial participants at day 0 and at day 28 after the second dose. Source: peripheral blood, taken on day 0 of AZD1222 vaccination. This chain is built from TRBV18 and TRBJ1-2, and 9 junction bases match TRBD1. The TCR sequence derives from an adult in good health. The CDR3 protein is CASSPSITWTGASSMPGYTF. The nucleotide sequence is given as TGTGCCAGCTCACCGTCGATCACCTGGACAGGGGCCTCCTCTATGCCTGGCTACACCTTC. This CDR3, with the reference TRBV18 and TRBJ1-2 proteins standing in past its ends, gives the full variable domain NAGVMQNPRHLVRRRGQEARLRCSPMKGHSHVYWYRQLPEEGLKFMVYLQKENIIDESGMPKERFSAEFPKEGPSILRIQQVVRGDSAAYFCASSPSITWTGASSMPGYTFGSGTRLTVV.